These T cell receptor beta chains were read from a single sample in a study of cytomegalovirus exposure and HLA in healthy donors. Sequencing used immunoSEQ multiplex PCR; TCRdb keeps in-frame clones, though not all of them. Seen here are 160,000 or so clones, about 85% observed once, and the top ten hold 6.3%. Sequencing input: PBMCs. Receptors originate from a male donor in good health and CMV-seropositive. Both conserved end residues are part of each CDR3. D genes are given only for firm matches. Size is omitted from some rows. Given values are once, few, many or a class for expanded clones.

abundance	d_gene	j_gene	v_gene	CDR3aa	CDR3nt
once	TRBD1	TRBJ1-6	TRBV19	CASRGFFSPLHF	TGTGCCAGCAGGGGGTTCTTCTCACCCCTCCACTTT
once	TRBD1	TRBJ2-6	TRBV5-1	CASSRWRDRGRGSGANVLTF	TGCGCCAGCAGCCGGTGGAGGGACAGGGGGCGCGGTTCTGGGGCCAACGTCCTGACTTTC
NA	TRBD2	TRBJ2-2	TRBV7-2	CASSRTSGLPTGELFF	TGTGCCAGCAGCCGGACTAGCGGGCTACCCACCGGGGAGCTGTTTTTT
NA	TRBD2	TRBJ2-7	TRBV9	CASSVGRTSGSNEQYF	TGTGCCAGCAGCGTAGGCCGGACTAGCGGGAGCAACGAGCAGTACTTC
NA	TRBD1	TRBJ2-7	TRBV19	CASSRGTGSSYEQYF	TGTGCCAGTAGTCGGGGGACAGGGAGCTCCTACGAGCAGTACTTC
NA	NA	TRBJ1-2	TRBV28	CASNLDSYGYTF	TGTGCCAGCAACCTGGACTCCTATGGCTACACCTTC
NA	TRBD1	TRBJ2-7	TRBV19	CASSIDRLDRGDEQYF	TGTGCCAGTAGTATAGATCGTTTGGACAGGGGTGATGAGCAGTACTTC
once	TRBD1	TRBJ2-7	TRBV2	CASSAGTGPYEQYF	TGTGCCAGCAGCGCAGGGACAGGGCCCTACGAGCAGTACTTC
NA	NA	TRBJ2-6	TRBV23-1	CARTGVTGANVLTF	TGCGCCAGGACGGGGGTAACTGGGGCCAACGTCCTGACTTTC
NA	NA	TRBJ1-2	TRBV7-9	CSSSFEGGVSNYGYTF	TGTTCCAGCAGCTTCGAGGGGGGGGTTTCTAACTATGGCTACACCTTC
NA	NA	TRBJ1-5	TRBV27	CASRTNYQPQHF	TGTGCCAGCAGGACAAACTATCAGCCCCAGCATTTT
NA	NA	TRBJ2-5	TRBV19	CASSSRETQYF	TGTGCCAGTTCCTCCCGGGAGACCCAGTACTTC
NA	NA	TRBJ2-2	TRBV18	CASSPISSGEMNTGELFF	TGTGCCAGCTCACCTATATCTTCAGGGGAGATGAACACCGGGGAGCTGTTTTTT
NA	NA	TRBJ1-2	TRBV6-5	CASSRDTSNYGYTF	TGTGCCAGCAGTAGGGACACTAGTAACTATGGCTACACCTTC
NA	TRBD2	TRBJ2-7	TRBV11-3	CASTRAGVYEQYF	TGTGCCAGCACTCGGGCGGGAGTTTACGAGCAGTACTTC
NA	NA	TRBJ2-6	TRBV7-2	CASSIQGSQFSGANVLTF	TGTGCCAGCAGTATACAGGGATCCCAATTCTCTGGGGCCAACGTCCTGACTTTC
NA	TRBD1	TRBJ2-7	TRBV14	CASSQAVGGTGAYEQYF	TGTGCCAGCAGCCAAGCCGTAGGCGGGACAGGGGCCTACGAGCAGTACTTC
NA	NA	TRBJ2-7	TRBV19	CASTQSGGVNSEQYF	TGTGCCAGTACCCAATCGGGGGGCGTAAACAGCGAGCAGTACTTC
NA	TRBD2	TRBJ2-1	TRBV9	CASSGSWTSQSWDEQFF	TGTGCCAGCAGCGGATCTTGGACTAGCCAAAGTTGGGATGAGCAGTTCTTC
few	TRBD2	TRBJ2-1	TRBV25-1	CATRPAGGTGSYNEQFF	TGTGCCACCCGCCCAGCGGGAGGTACCGGATCCTACAATGAGCAGTTCTTC
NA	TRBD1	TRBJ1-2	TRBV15	CATSRGGPDRGMRYGYTF	TGTGCCACCAGCAGAGGTGGCCCGGACAGGGGCATGAGGTATGGCTACACCTTC
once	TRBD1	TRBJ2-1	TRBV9	CASSVGGQGSYNEQFF	TGTGCCAGCAGCGTAGGGGGACAGGGGTCCTACAATGAGCAGTTCTTC
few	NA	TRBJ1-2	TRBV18	CASSPGDTLNYGYTF	TGTGCCAGCTCACCCGGGGACACCCTTAACTATGGCTACACCTTC
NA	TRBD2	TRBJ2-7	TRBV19	CASSRLAGVYEQYF	TGTGCCAGTAGCCGCCTAGCGGGAGTCTACGAGCAGTACTTC
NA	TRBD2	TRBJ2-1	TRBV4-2	CASSHVTSGRQNEQFF	TGTGCCAGCAGCCACGTGACTAGCGGGAGACAGAATGAGCAGTTCTTC
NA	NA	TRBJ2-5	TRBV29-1	CSARTEGTQYF	TGCAGCGCCCGGACAGAGGGGACCCAGTACTTC
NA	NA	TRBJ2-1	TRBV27	CASSLGQGRSYNEQFF	TGTGCCAGCAGTTTAGGGCAGGGGAGATCCTACAATGAGCAGTTCTTC
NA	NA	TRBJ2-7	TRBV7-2	CASSSRGYEQYF	TGTGCCAGCAGCTCAAGGGGGTACGAGCAGTACTTC
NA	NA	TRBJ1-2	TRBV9	CASSPDTSYGYTF	TGTGCCAGCAGCCCCGACACGTCCTATGGCTACACCTTC
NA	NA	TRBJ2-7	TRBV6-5	CASRQDKNYEQYF	TGTGCCAGCAGACAAGACAAAAACTACGAGCAGTACTTC
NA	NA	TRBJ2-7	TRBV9	CASSARPQGTYEQYF	TGTGCCAGCAGCGCCAGACCACAGGGAACCTACGAGCAGTACTTC
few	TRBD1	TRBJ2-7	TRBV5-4	CASSLSPDRAYEQYF	TGTGCCAGCAGCTTGTCCCCCGACAGGGCCTACGAGCAGTACTTC
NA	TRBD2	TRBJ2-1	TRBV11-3	CASSRREGPYNEQFF	TGTGCCAGCTCCCGGCGGGAGGGCCCCTACAATGAGCAGTTCTTC
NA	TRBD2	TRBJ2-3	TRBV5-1	CATGLAGGPDTQYF	TGCGCCACCGGACTAGCGGGAGGCCCAGATACGCAGTATTTT
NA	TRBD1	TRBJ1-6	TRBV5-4	CASSGGTANSPLHF	TGTGCCAGCAGCGGGGGGACAGCTAATTCACCCCTCCACTTT
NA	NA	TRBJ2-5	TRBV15	CATSRALETQYF	TGTGCCACCAGCAGAGCACTTGAGACCCAGTACTTC
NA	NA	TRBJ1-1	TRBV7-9	CASSLPGDTEAFF	TGTGCCAGCAGCTTACCCGGGGACACTGAAGCTTTCTTT
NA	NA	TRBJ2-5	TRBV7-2	CASSLQQDREETQYF	TGTGCCAGCAGCTTACAGCAGGACAGAGAAGAGACCCAGTACTTC
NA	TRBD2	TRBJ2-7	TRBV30	CAWSVPRLAGGSRAEQYF	TGTGCCTGGAGTGTACCGAGACTAGCGGGAGGGTCTCGCGCGGAGCAGTACTTC
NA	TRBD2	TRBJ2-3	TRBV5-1	CASSLSRAGGADTQYF	TGCGCCAGCAGCTTGAGCAGGGCGGGAGGGGCAGATACGCAGTATTTT
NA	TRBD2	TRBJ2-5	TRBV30	CAWKASGSGETQYF	TGTGCCTGGAAGGCTAGCGGGAGTGGGGAGACCCAGTACTTC
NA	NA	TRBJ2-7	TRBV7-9	CASSSTGTLYEQYF	TGTGCCAGCAGCTCAACCGGGACACTCTACGAGCAGTACTTC
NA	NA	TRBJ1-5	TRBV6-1	CASSEAARGQPQHF	TGTGCCAGCAGTGAAGCGGCTAGGGGTCAGCCCCAGCATTTT
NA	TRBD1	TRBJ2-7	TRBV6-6	CASSFRQGSYEQYF	TGTGCCAGCAGTTTTAGACAGGGCTCCTACGAGCAGTACTTC
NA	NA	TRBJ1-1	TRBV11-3	CASSFRGSTEAFF	TGTGCCAGCAGCTTTAGGGGGAGCACTGAAGCTTTCTTT
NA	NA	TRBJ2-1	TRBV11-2	CASSLDQGYNEQFF	TGTGCCAGCAGCTTAGATCAGGGTTACAATGAGCAGTTCTTC
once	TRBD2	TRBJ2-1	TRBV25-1	CASGLAGVHNEQFF	TGTGCCAGCGGACTAGCGGGAGTTCACAATGAGCAGTTCTTC
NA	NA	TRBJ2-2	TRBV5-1	CASTSPANIGELFF	TGCGCCAGCACTAGCCCGGCGAACATCGGGGAGCTGTTTTTT
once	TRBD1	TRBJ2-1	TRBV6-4	CASSDSGTGFPNEQFF	TGTGCCAGCAGTGACTCGGGGACAGGATTTCCCAATGAGCAGTTCTTC
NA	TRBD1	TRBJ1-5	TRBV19	CASSLIKRQGINQPQHF	TGTGCCAGTAGTCTAATAAAGAGACAGGGGATCAATCAGCCCCAGCATTTT
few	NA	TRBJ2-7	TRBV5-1	CASTIQGQNEQYF	TGCGCCAGCACTATTCAGGGACAAAACGAGCAGTACTTC
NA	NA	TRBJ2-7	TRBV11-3	CASSSPRGYEQYF	TGTGCCAGCAGCTCCCCAAGAGGTTACGAGCAGTACTTC
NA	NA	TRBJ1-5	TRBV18	CASSRDSSNQPQHF	TGTGCCAGCTCACGCGACAGTAGCAATCAGCCCCAGCATTTT
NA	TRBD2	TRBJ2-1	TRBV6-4	CASKGGGGGNEQFF	TGTGCCAGCAAGGGAGGTGGCGGGGGTAATGAGCAGTTCTTC
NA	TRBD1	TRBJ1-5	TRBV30	CAWTVRGTDSNQPQHF	TGTGCCTGGACGGTCCGCGGGACAGATAGCAATCAGCCCCAGCATTTT